Listed below are T cell receptor beta chains from one sample, sequenced in a study of graft-versus-host responses after intestinal transplantation. Clones were sequenced by immunoSEQ multiplex PCR, and TCRdb holds only the in-frame ones, with some missing. The sample lists roughly 90,000 clones, about 87% seen once, with about 0.27% in the top ten. What these receptors recognize is not known. Specimen: unstimulated CD4+ T cells sorted from spleen or lymph node cells, collected before transplant. These TCRs come from a human donor who was the organ donor for an intestinal transplant. CDR3s include the opening cysteine and the closing phenylalanine or tryptophan.

TRBJ2-1,TRBV5-1,CASSLPGGSYNEQFF
TRBJ2-5,TRBV19,CASSRGTSGRSETQYF
TRBJ1-5,TRBV7-6,CASSFGSGKPQHF
TRBJ1-5,TRBV27,CASSPIYQPQHF
TRBJ2-1,TRBV5-4,CASSLVGTSQNEQFF
TRBJ2-2,TRBV7-6,CASSSRRDRSGELFF
TRBJ2-1,TRBV15,CATSRDRGSYNEQFF
TRBJ2-7,TRBV20-1,CSASSLSEQYF
TRBJ1-1,TRBV5-1,CASSSHTGNTEAFF
TRBJ1-2,TRBV6-5,CASSYLGQGGYTF
TRBJ2-1,TRBV28,CASSLTSGEQFF
TRBJ2-7,TRBV18,CASSPRGSGLGYEQYF
TRBJ2-7,TRBV7-7,CASSLVVRDYEQYF
TRBJ2-5,TRBV5-4,CASSLSTGALETQYF
TRBJ2-3,TRBV7-2,CASSLQASGGADTQYF